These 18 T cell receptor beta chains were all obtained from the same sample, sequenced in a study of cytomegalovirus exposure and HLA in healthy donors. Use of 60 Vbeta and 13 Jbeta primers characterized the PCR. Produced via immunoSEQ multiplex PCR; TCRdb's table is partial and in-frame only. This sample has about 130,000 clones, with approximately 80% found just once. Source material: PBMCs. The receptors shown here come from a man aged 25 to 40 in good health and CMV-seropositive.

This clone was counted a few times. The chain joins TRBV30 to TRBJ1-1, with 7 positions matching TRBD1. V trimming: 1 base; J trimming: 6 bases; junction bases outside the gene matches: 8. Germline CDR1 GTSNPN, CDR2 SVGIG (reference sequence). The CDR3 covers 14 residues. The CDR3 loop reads CAWSAPGTVPEAFF. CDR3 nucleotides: TGTGCCTGGAGTGCTCCCGGGACAGTCCCTGAAGCTTTCTTT.

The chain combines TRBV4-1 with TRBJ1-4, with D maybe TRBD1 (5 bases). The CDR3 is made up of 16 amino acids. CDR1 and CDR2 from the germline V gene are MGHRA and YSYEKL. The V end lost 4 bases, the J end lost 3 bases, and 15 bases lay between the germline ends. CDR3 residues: CASSRTGGTPNEKLFF. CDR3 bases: TGCGCCAGCAGCCGGACCGGTGGGACTCCTAATGAAAAACTGTTTTTT.

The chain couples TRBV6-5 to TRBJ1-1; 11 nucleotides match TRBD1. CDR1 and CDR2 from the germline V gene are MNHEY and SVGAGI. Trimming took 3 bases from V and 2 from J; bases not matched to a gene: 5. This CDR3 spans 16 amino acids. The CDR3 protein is CASSYGTGGGNTEAFF. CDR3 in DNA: TGTGCCAGCAGTTATGGGACAGGGGGTGGTAACACTGAAGCTTTCTTT.

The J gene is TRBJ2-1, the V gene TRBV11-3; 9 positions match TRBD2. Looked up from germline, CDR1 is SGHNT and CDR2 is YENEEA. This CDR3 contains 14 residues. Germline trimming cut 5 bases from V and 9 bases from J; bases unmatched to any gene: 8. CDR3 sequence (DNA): TGTGCCAGCAGCCCGACTAGCGGCGCAGGTGAGCAGTTCTTC. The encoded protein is CASSPTSGAGEQFF.

The CDR3 here is CASSLQGSGNTIYF. The CDR3 DNA reads TGTGCCAGCAGTTTACAGGGATCTGGAAACACCATATATTTT. The chain links TRBV6-6 to TRBJ1-3; a weak D match, TRBD1 (6 bases). Germline V CDR1 and CDR2: MNHNY, SVGAGI (reference sequence). There are 14 residues in the CDR3. The V and J ends lost 4 bases and 1 base respectively, with 8 bases between them.

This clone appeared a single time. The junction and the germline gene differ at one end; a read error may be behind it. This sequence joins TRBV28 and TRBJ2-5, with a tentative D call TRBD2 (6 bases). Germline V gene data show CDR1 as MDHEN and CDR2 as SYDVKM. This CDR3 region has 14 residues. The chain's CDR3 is CASSQSGVKETQYF. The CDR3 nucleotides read TGCGCCAGCAGCCAGTCGGGGGTCAAAGAGACCCAGTACTTC.

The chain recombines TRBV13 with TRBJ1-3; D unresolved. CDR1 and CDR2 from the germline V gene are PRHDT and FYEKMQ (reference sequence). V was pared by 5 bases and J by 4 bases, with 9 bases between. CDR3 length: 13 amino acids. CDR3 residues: CASSRRWGNTIYF. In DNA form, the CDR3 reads TGTGCCAGCAGCCGTAGATGGGGAAACACCATATATTTT. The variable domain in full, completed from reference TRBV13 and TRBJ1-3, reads AAGVIQSPRHLIKEKRETATLKCYPIPRHDTVYWYQQGPGQDPQFLISFYEKMQSDKGSIPDRFSAQQFSDYHSELNMSSLELGDSALYFCASSRRWGNTIYFGEGSWLTVV.

The CDR3 DNA sequence: TGCAGCGTTGGTCAAGGACAGGCTTTCAATGAGCAGTTCTTC. It codes for CSVGQGQAFNEQFF. The V and J genes are TRBV29-1 and TRBJ2-1; TRBD1 aligns across 7 bases. Germline assignment: CDR1 SQVTM and CDR2 ANQGSEA. The CDR3 totals 14 residues. With 4 bases clipped from V and 6 bases from J, the junction kept 9 bases outside the gene matches.

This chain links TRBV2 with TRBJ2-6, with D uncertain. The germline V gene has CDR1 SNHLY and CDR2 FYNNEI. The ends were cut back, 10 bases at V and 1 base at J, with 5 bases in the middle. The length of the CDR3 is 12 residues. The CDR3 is CATSSGANVLTF. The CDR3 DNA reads TGTGCCACTTCGTCTGGGGCCAACGTCCTGACTTTC.

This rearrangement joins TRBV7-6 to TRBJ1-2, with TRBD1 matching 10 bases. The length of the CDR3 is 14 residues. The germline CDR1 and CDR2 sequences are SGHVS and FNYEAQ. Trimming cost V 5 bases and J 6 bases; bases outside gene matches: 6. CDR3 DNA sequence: TGTGCCAGCAGCCGGGACAGGGGTAGGGATGGCTACACCTTC. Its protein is CASSRDRGRDGYTF.

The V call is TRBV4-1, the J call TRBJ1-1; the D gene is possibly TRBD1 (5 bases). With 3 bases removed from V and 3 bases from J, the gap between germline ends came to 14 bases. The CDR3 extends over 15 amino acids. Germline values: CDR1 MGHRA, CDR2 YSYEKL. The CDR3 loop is CASSQHGGGYTEAFF. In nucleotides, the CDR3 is TGCGCCAGCAGCCAGCACGGGGGAGGGTACACTGAAGCTTTCTTT.

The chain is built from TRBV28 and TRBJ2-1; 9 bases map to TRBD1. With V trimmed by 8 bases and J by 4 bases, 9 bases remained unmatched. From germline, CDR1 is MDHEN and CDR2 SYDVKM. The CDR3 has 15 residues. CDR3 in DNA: TGTGCCAGCCGCCGGGACAGGGCGGGGTACAATGAGCAGTTCTTC. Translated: CASRRDRAGYNEQFF.

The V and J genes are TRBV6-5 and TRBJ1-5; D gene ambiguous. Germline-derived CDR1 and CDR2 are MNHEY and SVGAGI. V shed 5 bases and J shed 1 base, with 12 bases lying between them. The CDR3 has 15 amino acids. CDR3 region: CASSKDFPSNQPQHF. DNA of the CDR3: TGTGCCAGCAGTAAGGACTTTCCGAGCAATCAGCCCCAGCATTTT.

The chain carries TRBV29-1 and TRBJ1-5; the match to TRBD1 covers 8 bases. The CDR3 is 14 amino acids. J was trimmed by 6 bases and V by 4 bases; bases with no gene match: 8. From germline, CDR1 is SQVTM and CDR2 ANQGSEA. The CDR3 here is CSVVTGGFGQPQHF. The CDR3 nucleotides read TGCAGCGTTGTAACAGGGGGGTTCGGTCAGCCCCAGCATTTT.

DNA of the CDR3: TGCGCCAGCAGTCAAAACCTACAGGGGGTGGGCTCCTACAATGAGCAGTTCTTC. It translates to CASSQNLQGVGSYNEQFF. The gene calls are TRBV23-1 and TRBJ2-1, with TRBD1 identical over 8 bases. TRBV23-1 is marked as an open reading frame, function uncertain. J was trimmed by 0 bases and V by 2 bases; bases with no gene match: 9. The CDR3 sequence is 18 residues long.

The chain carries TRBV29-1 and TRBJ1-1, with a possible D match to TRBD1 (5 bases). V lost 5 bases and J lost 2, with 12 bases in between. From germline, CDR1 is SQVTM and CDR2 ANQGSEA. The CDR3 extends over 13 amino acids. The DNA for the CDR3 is TGCAGCGTTATTCCAGGGATCAACACTGAAGCTTTCTTT. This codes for CSVIPGINTEAFF.

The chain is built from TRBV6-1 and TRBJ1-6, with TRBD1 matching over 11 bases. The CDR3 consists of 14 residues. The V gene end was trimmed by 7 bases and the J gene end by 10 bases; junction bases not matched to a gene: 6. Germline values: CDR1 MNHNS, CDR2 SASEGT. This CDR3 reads CASTPGQGDSPLHF. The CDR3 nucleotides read TGTGCCAGCACCCCGGGACAGGGGGACTCACCCCTCCACTTT.

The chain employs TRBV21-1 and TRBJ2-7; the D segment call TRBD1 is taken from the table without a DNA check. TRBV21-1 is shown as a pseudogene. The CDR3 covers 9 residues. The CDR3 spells CATNYEQYF. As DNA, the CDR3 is TGTGCCACCAACTACGAGCAGTACTTC.